This T cell receptor (beta chain) derives from a study of Ad26.COV2.S vaccination and SARS-CoV-2 variants. Profiling relied on immunoSEQ multiplex PCR, and the TCRdb table lists in-frame clones only, not all of them. The data contain under 300,000 clones, about 83% of them singletons. Stated treatment: about 20 received Ad26.COV2.S at low or high dose, single or two shots; several received placebo; per-sample allocation not given. At day 63 after the first vaccine or placebo injection, samples were drawn. CDR3 length equals 11 residues. CDR1 is DFQATT and CDR2 is SNEGSKA in the germline V gene (reference sequence). The V end lost 5 bases, the J end lost 4 bases, and 6 bases lay between the germline ends.

This chain joins TRBV20-1 and TRBJ2-1; no firm D call. The sample consisted of peripheral blood, taken in a trial of Ad26.COV2.S vaccine versus placebo. This clonotype was obtained from a person aged 18-65 years who received the Ad26.COV2.S COVID-19 vaccine or a placebo. CDR3 protein: CSALTYNEQFF. CDR3 coding DNA: TGCAGTGCTTTGACATACAATGAGCAGTTCTTC.